This paragraph covers one T cell receptor beta chain sequence. This clone came up a few times. The antigen this receptor binds is unknown. No much larger clonotype is one base removed from it; base qualities were not supplied. The identical CDR3 is also encoded by other nucleotide sequences in the sample. The donors were healthy, HIV-negative adults with no recently reported acute infections or vaccinations. Only Caucasian adults living in Nashville, Tennessee, USA were represented among the donors. CD4+ T cells were enriched by magnetic negative selection; naive cells were then positively selected on CD45RA, and the negative fraction formed the memory subset. Blood was obtained by leukapheresis, after which PBMCs were separated by Ficoll-Histopaque density gradient centrifugation and cryopreserved in liquid nitrogen vapor phase. Analytical flow cytometry was used to check the purity and quantity of each magnetically sorted T cell population. Genomic DNA was isolated from each sorted fraction and quantified by UV absorbance on a Nanodrop 2000c.

This sample is drawn from a study of shared clonotypes between healthy human individuals (dated by TCRdb to the early 2020s). Background on the whole study: The cohort included a few men and two women between 18 and 49 years of age. For each donor, three plates each were used for CD4 naive and CD4 memory, two plates were used for CD8 naive, and one plate was used for CD8 memory. To estimate repertoire size and how much clonotype sharing occurs between individuals, the study deeply sequenced the blood TCR repertoires of a handful of healthy adults. Different laboratories and diverse techniques were used to prepare libraries and sequence TCR repertoires, to increase sequencing depth and limit assay-specific biases. Each donor's leukapheresis produced roughly between roughly 0.94 and 9.5 billion PBMCs.

Using the deep immunoSEQ assay, TCR CDR3 regions were amplified from genomic DNA by multiplex PCR. Extracted genomic DNA from each cell subset was spread evenly across all wells of several immunoSEQ 96-well plates, with each plate serving as a replicate. For sorted subsets, 150 to 250 ng genomic DNA, equal to 30,000 or so T cell genomes, was loaded into each replicate PCR. Purified libraries were quantified with a Qubit 3.0 fluorometer, sized on a Bioanalyzer 2100, and re-quantified with the KAPA Library Quantification kit. Every immunoSEQ 96-well plate was sequenced on a dedicated single-read 150-cycle Illumina NextSeq 550 flow cell. The study's processing was this. Because the immunoSEQ output held only junctional sequences and lacked quality scores, the filtering could not match the filtering applied to full-length reads. Sequences were annotated with PyIR, a Python wrapper for IgBLAST v1.9, and V/J genes and CDR3 were assigned using IMGT germline references. Any read was removed if the V/J assignment was weak (E-value above 1e-6), the CDR3 was missing, or the read contained stop codons, out-of-frame junctions, or ambiguous translated residues. V3J clonotypes were defined as sequences sharing the same inferred V gene, J gene, and CDR3 amino acid sequence. The percentage overlap between two repertoires was calculated by dividing the number of shared unique clonotypes by the size of the smaller repertoire. RTK rarefaction, the Chao1 estimator, and Recon v2.1 estimates of unobserved clonotypes were used to assess repertoire richness. Generation probabilities were computed with OLGA for all TCRbeta clonotypes obtained by the gDNA method from a few donors. TCRdb mirrors the immuneACCESS table, restricted to in-frame sequences. Some clones are absent from its copies; in checked studies, under half trace to an unresolved V gene, and the reason for the others is unknown. The V and J calls and clone size come from that table; D and trimming were worked out from the DNA. The sample contains about 2.4 million clones, approximately 93% of them found a single time. Roughly 0.39% of the sample lies in the top ten.

Findings and caveats that apply to the study as a whole: Higher generation probabilities were observed for clonotypes shared by all four sorted-subset donors than for non-shared clonotypes. Incomplete sequencing was indicated by rarefaction of sorted-subset datasets, despite the large sequencing depth. Because the study included only a small number of donors, the genetic and exposure-history diversity represented was limited. Pairwise subsampling indicated that sequencing depth was expected to affect the degree of clonotype sharing among donors. About 4.5% of naive CD4, roughly 3.5% of naive CD8, roughly 2.4% of memory CD4, and about 0.4% of memory CD8 clonotypes were shared across several donors. Naive subsets generally had larger estimated clonotype richness than memory subsets. Sampling was restricted to blood, and TCR repertoires in tissue are likely to differ from TCR repertoires in blood.

The CDR1 and CDR2 encoded by the germline V gene are MDHEN and SYDVKM. V gives up 2 bases and J gives up 4 bases, and the segment between their germline ends measures 5 bases. From cysteine to phenylalanine, the CDR3 is 12 amino acids long. CDR3 DNA only is kept here, 36 bases in frame from base 1. The V and J segments used are TRBV28 and TRBJ1-2; the D gene lacks a confident call. Material for sequencing was naive CD4+ T cells from PBMCs. The cell subset or site label, as the study defines it: CD45RA+ positively selected. The clonotype was recovered from a man between 18 and 29 years old in good health. Some clones in this sample may be carry-over from other donors' samples. Here the CDR3 is given as CASSLTSYGYTF. The DNA is TGTGCCAGCAGTTTAACCAGCTATGGCTACACCTTC.